The next 11 T cell receptor beta chains were all read from a single sample in a study of T cells after yellow fever vaccination. TCRdb redid the calling of the 5' RACE reads with MiXCR, one entry per CDR3 protein. This table holds 310,000 or so distinct CDR3 sequences, roughly 3.5% found once. Sequencing used PBMCs, obtained on the day of the yellow fever booster vaccination. All receptors derive from a man aged 18 to 30 who received the YFV17D yellow fever vaccine.

The sample holds many counts of this clonotype. The V call is TRBV27, the J call TRBJ2-2; D is unresolved. The CDR3 loop spans 11 amino acids. Germline CDR1 MNHEY, CDR2 SMNVEV (reference sequence). V lost 4 bases and J 7 bases, leaving 4 bases between the germline ends. DNA for the CDR3: TGTGCCAGCAGTTGGGGCGGGGAGCTGTTTTTT. This codes for CASSWGGELFF.

This clonotype was seen at least ten times. This chain joins TRBV7-2 and TRBJ1-2; 8 bases match TRBD1. CDR1 and CDR2 (germline): SGHTA, FQGNSA. J was trimmed by 5 bases and V by 5 bases; bases with no gene match: 4. This CDR3 has 13 amino acids. This chain's CDR3 is CASSGDRRYGYTF. The CDR3, as DNA: TGTGCCAGCAGCGGGGACAGGCGGTATGGCTACACCTTC.

This clonotype has ten or more counts. The chain links TRBV19 to TRBJ1-1; a weak D match, TRBD1 (6 bases). CDR1 is LNHDA, CDR2 SQIVND, per germline (reference sequence). This CDR3 has 15 residues. V was trimmed by 7 bases and J by 4 bases, leaving 19 bases between them. The CDR3, as DNA: TGTGCCAGTACCCCCTTTCTGGGGGGGCGCACTGAAGCTTTCTTT. This gives the protein CASTPFLGGRTEAFF.

In its sample, this clonotype was seen a few times. The chain joins TRBV20-1 to TRBJ2-7; D gene unclear. The V and J ends lost 3 bases and 4 bases respectively, with 10 bases between them. CDR3 length: 12 amino acids. CDR1 is DFQATT and CDR2 is SNEGSKA in the germline V gene (reference sequence). CDR3: CSARYTGYEQYF. Written as DNA, the CDR3 is TGCAGTGCTAGGTACACGGGTTACGAGCAGTACTTC.

This clonotype was counted ten times or more. CDR3 bases: TGTGCCACCAGTGATCCTGTGCCGGGACTAGCTTTGAAAGGGGAGCTGTTTTTT. As protein: CATSDPVPGLALKGELFF. The chain carries TRBV24-1 and TRBJ2-2; 9 nucleotides line up with TRBD2. The germline V gene has CDR1 KGHDR and CDR2 SFDVKD. The CDR3 length is 18 residues. V shed 3 bases and J 8 bases; nucleotides not matched to a gene: 15.

This clonotype was observed a few times. The chain combines TRBV20-1 with TRBJ1-2; D gene ambiguous. Looked up from germline, CDR1 is DFQATT and CDR2 is SNEGSKA (reference sequence). The V end was cut by 6 bases, the J end by 2 bases, with 16 bases between. CDR3 length: 14 amino acids. CDR3 sequence (DNA): TGCAGTGCCCAAGTAGCCCCGGCGAACTATGGCTACACCTTC. Amino acids: CSAQVAPANYGYTF.

In its sample, this clonotype was seen many times. The chain uses TRBV19 and TRBJ2-7; D may be TRBD1 (6 bases). This CDR3 spans 14 amino acids. Trimming shortened V by 5 bases and J by 2 bases, and 13 bases separated the two germline ends. Per the germline V gene, CDR1 is LNHDA and CDR2 is SQIVND (reference sequence). CDR3 in DNA: TGTGCCAGTAGTCCTGACAGGTGGACCTACGAGCAGTACTTC. Protein: CASSPDRWTYEQYF.

This clonotype has at least ten counts. The gene calls are TRBV7-6 and TRBJ2-7; D is unresolved. Between the trimmed V and J ends, which lost 0 bases and 4 bases, there was a span of 7 bases. Per germline, CDR1 SGHVS and CDR2 FNYEAQ. The CDR3 is 13 amino acids. This chain's CDR3 is CASSLATLYEQYF. The CDR3 DNA reads as TGTGCCAGCAGCTTAGCGACCCTGTACGAGCAGTACTTC. The variable domain in full, completed from reference TRBV7-6 and TRBJ2-7, reads GAGVSQSPRYKVTKRGQDVALRCDPISGHVSLYWYRQALGQGPEFLTYFNYEAQQDKSGLPNDRFSAERPEGSISTLTIQRTEQRDSAMYRCASSLATLYEQYFGPGTRLTVT.

This clonotype showed up many times. The rearrangement links TRBV12-3 or TRBV12-4 to TRBJ2-5, with D perhaps matching TRBD1 or TRBD2 (6 bases each). The length of the CDR3 is 15 residues. The V end was cut by 7 bases, the J end by 2 bases, with 17 bases between. The DNA of the CDR3 is TGTGCCAGCACCTACGAAGGGGGGATACAAGAGACCCAGTACTTC. It encodes CASTYEGGIQETQYF.

At least ten counts were recorded for this clonotype. V gene TRBV6-1 combines with J gene TRBJ1-1, with 9 bases that match TRBD1. CDR1 is MNHNS, CDR2 SASEGT, per germline. With V trimmed by 4 bases and J by 4 bases, 7 bases remained unmatched. This CDR3 is 15 amino acids long. The CDR3 loop reads CASSGIQGAGTEAFF. For the CDR3, the DNA is TGTGCCAGCAGTGGGATACAGGGGGCAGGCACTGAAGCTTTCTTT.

This chain connects TRBV25-1 to TRBJ1-1, with no clear D. The CDR3 runs 14 residues. V lost 2 bases to trimming and J lost 1 base, with 8 bases between them. The germline V gene encodes CDR1 MGHDK and CDR2 SYGVNS. Here the CDR3 reads CASSEGWENTEAFF. CDR3 coding DNA: TGTGCCAGCAGTGAAGGGTGGGAGAACACTGAAGCTTTCTTT.